The 23 T cell receptor beta chains below all came from one sample that was sequenced in a study of blood T cell repertoires in COVID-19. The data were produced by immunoSEQ multiplex PCR, yet TCRdb's version contains in-frame clones alone and is incomplete. The sample shows 250,000 or so clones, roughly 88% of them seen only once. Sequenced material: PBMCs or T cells enriched from blood (not recorded which). Every receptor here comes from a woman aged 45-65 years who had recovered from COVID-19.

The rearrangement uses TRBV19 and TRBJ2-3, with D possibly matching TRBD2 (5 bases). CDR3 length: 14 amino acids. Trimming stripped 7 bases from V and 3 bases from J, with 14 bases between. CDR1 is LNHDA, CDR2 SQIVND, per germline (reference sequence). CDR3 coding DNA: TGTGCCAGTAACTCGAGGGCACCGACAGATACGCAGTATTTT. This codes for CASNSRAPTDTQYF.

This chain uses TRBV2 with TRBJ2-2; D may be TRBD2 (6 bases). V was clipped by 2 bases and J by 6 bases, with 10 bases between them. Germline assignment: CDR1 SNHLY and CDR2 FYNNEI. The CDR3 has 14 amino acids. The CDR3 nucleotides are TGTGCCAGCAGTGAAATGCGGGACCCCGGGGAGCTGTTTTTT. It is translated as CASSEMRDPGELFF.

This clone has a handful of counts. The chain has TRBV10-3 and TRBJ1-1; 9 bases are a match to TRBD1. Germline V gene lookup returns CDR1 ENHRY and CDR2 SYGVKD. The CDR3 extends over 13 amino acids. Unmatched junction bases numbered 3, after V lost 3 bases and J lost 7 bases. The CDR3 coding sequence is TGTGCCATCAGTGAAGACAGGGGGATTGAAGCTTTCTTT. This translates into CAISEDRGIEAFF.

The V call is TRBV7-6, the J call TRBJ2-3; TRBD2 matches at 8 bases. With V trimmed by 2 bases and J by 1 base, 17 bases remained unmatched. The germline V gene encodes CDR1 SGHVS and CDR2 FNYEAQ. The CDR3 loop spans 20 amino acids. The CDR3 is CASSLIPLAVKGWGTDTQYF. The CDR3 DNA reads TGTGCCAGCAGCTTAATCCCACTAGCGGTCAAGGGGTGGGGCACAGATACGCAGTATTTT.

The chain uses TRBV28 and TRBJ2-5; possibly TRBD1 for D (6 bases). Trimming shortened V by 10 bases and J by 1 base, and 16 bases separated the two germline ends. Germline CDR1 and CDR2: MDHEN and SYDVKM. The CDR3 runs 14 residues. CDR3 amino acids: CATLQQGFQETQYF. Written as DNA, the CDR3 is TGTGCCACCTTACAACAGGGTTTCCAAGAGACCCAGTACTTC.

The genes are TRBV6-5 and TRBJ1-2; TRBD1 agrees at 10 bases. V was clipped by 8 bases and J by 4 bases; unmatched bases: 4. The CDR3 runs to 13 residues. Germline V lookup: CDR1 MNHEY, CDR2 SVGAGI. The CDR3 here is CASLGQGVYGYTF. The CDR3 coding sequence is TGTGCCAGCCTTGGACAGGGGGTCTATGGCTACACCTTC.

J is TRBJ1-5 and V is TRBV2, with a tentative D call TRBD1 (5 bases). This CDR3 has 16 residues. Germline loops: CDR1 SNHLY, CDR2 FYNNEI. V was clipped by 2 bases and J by 0 bases, with 11 bases between them. CDR3 nucleotides: TGTGCCAGCAGTGAAATGGGACTTCTTAGCAATCAGCCCCAGCATTTT. Protein sequence: CASSEMGLLSNQPQHF.

As to this clone: A read error may account for a junction end that differs from germline. The chain recombines TRBV27 with TRBJ1-2; 7 nucleotides agree with TRBD1. CDR3 length equals 15 residues. The V gene's germline CDR1 is MNHEY and CDR2 SMNVEV (reference sequence). The CDR3 region is CASSLLGQGVYDYTF. The CDR3 DNA sequence: TGTGCCAGCAGCCTATTGGGGCAGGGGGTCTATGACTACACCTTC.

The rearrangement links TRBV10-1 to TRBJ1-5; possibly TRBD1 for D (6 bases). Germline CDR1 and CDR2: WNHNN and SYGVQD (reference sequence). Deletions cut 8 bases from V and 4 bases from J, with 15 bases between. This CDR3 comprises 14 residues. CDR3 in amino acids: CASGGRQENQPQHF. The CDR3 DNA is TGCGCCAGCGGCGGGAGACAGGAGAATCAGCCCCAGCATTTT.

The chain couples TRBV28 to TRBJ1-4; TRBD1 matches at 8 bases. The CDR3 totals 14 residues. Unmatched junction bases numbered 7, after V lost 5 bases and J lost 8 bases. From germline, CDR1 is MDHEN and CDR2 SYDVKM. This CDR3 is CASSNRGSDEKLFF. CDR3 DNA: TGTGCCAGCAGTAACAGGGGGTCCGACGAAAAACTGTTTTTT.

The gene calls are TRBV2 and TRBJ2-7, with 8 nucleotides matching TRBD1. CDR3 size: 14 residues. Germline V gene sequence: CDR1 SNHLY, CDR2 FYNNEI. V shed 6 bases, J shed 3 bases, and the junction held 7 bases outside the gene matches. The chain's CDR3 is CASRGDRGLYEQYF. The CDR3 nucleotides are TGTGCCAGCAGGGGTGACAGGGGACTCTACGAGCAGTACTTC.

The CDR3: CASSSTGRNTGELFF. CDR3 coding DNA: TGTGCCAGCAGCTCCACAGGACGGAACACCGGGGAGCTGTTTTTT. This sequence joins TRBV11-3 and TRBJ2-2; weak D call: TRBD1 (5 bases). CDR3 length equals 15 residues. V was cut by 4 bases and J by 1 base, with 10 bases left in between. Germline V gene sequence: CDR1 SGHNT, CDR2 YENEEA.

The chain links TRBV11-2 to TRBJ1-4, with TRBD1 as a possible D gene (5 bases). Germline CDR1 is SGHAT and CDR2 is FQNNGV. V was cut by 1 base and J by 8 bases, with 14 bases left in between. The CDR3 loop spans 15 amino acids. CDR3 DNA: TGTGCCAGCAGCTTAGGGGGGGGAACACGGGAAAAACTGTTTTTT. Translating it yields CASSLGGGTREKLFF.

This chain connects TRBV5-1 to TRBJ2-1, with a possible D match to TRBD2 (5 bases). There are 13 residues in the CDR3. Germline V gives CDR1 SGHRS, CDR2 YFSETQ. Trimming stripped 4 bases from V and 12 bases from J, with 17 bases between. The CDR3 DNA is TGCGCCAGCAGCCCACGTCGAGGGAGTGTGCAGTTCTTC. Its protein is CASSPRRGSVQFF.

The gene calls are TRBV6-2 or TRBV6-3 and TRBJ2-7, with D possibly being TRBD2 (6 bases). The CDR3 covers 14 residues. V was cut by 6 bases and J by 5 bases, with 17 bases left in between. Germline V gene sequence: CDR1 MNHEY, CDR2 SVGEGT. This CDR3 is CASSHRREEDEQYF. CDR3 nucleotides: TGTGCCAGCAGCCATCGAAGGGAGGAGGACGAGCAGTACTTC.

The chain joins TRBV25-1 to TRBJ2-7; 8 positions match TRBD2. CDR1 and CDR2 from the germline V gene are MGHDK and SYGVNS. This CDR3 has 15 residues. V trimming: 3 bases; J trimming: 3 bases; junction bases outside the gene matches: 7. CDR3 protein: CASSDPGGPGYEQYF. The CDR3 DNA follows: TGTGCCAGCAGTGACCCGGGGGGGCCGGGCTACGAGCAGTACTTC.

V is TRBV5-4 and J is TRBJ2-1; 9 bases are a match to TRBD2. V lost 5 bases and J lost 6; bases outside the gene matches: 3. The CDR3 runs 13 residues. Germline-derived CDR1 and CDR2 are SGHNT and YYREEE (reference sequence). Here the CDR3 reads CASRVTSGNEQFF. The CDR3 nucleotides are TGTGCCAGCAGGGTGACTAGCGGCAATGAGCAGTTCTTC.

The genes are TRBV5-4 and TRBJ2-7, with TRBD2 matching 10 bases. CDR3 length equals 16 residues. V lost 3 bases to trimming and J lost 5 bases; unmatched junction nucleotides: 11. Germline V gives CDR1 SGHNT, CDR2 YYREEE (reference sequence). The CDR3 DNA reads TGTGCCAGCAGCTGGGATAGCGGGAGGTTAATCAACGAGCAGTACTTC. As protein: CASSWDSGRLINEQYF.

The chain joins TRBV9 to TRBJ1-1; D may be TRBD1 (5 bases). CDR1 is SGDLS, CDR2 YYNGEE, per germline. The CDR3 totals 14 residues. Trimming removed 5 bases at V and 2 bases at J, with 13 bases between. In DNA, the CDR3 is TGTGCCAGCAGACGGACACCGCAAAACACTGAAGCTTTCTTT. Translating gives CASRRTPQNTEAFF.

V gene TRBV28 combines with J gene TRBJ2-5, with 11 bases that match TRBD1. The CDR3 length is 19 residues. V trimming: 6 bases; J trimming: 4 bases; junction bases outside the gene matches: 19. Per germline, CDR1 MDHEN and CDR2 SYDVKM. CDR3 amino acids: CASSSLPGGQGDPGETQYF. The CDR3 nucleotides read TGTGCCAGCAGCTCGTTGCCTGGGGGACAGGGGGATCCAGGAGAGACCCAGTACTTC.

CDR3 sequence (DNA): TGTGCCAGCAGCTTGTCGCGGTGGGACGAGCAGTACTTC. The encoded protein is CASSLSRWDEQYF. The chain uses TRBV5-6 and TRBJ2-7; D is ambiguous. The CDR3 loop spans 13 amino acids. The germline V gene encodes CDR1 SGHDT and CDR2 YYEEEE. Deletions cut 1 base from V and 5 bases from J, with 10 bases between.

The V gene is TRBV7-8, the J gene TRBJ2-3; 11 nucleotides line up with TRBD1. The CDR3 has 16 residues. V gave up 5 bases and J gave up 3 bases; unmatched junction bases: 7. In germline, CDR1 is SGHVS, CDR2 FQNEAQ. Here the CDR3 reads CASSRRTGGETDTQYF. As DNA, the CDR3 is TGTGCCAGCAGCCGCAGGACAGGGGGCGAGACAGATACGCAGTATTTT.

This sequence joins TRBV10-2 and TRBJ1-5; the D is unclear. CDR1 WSHSY and CDR2 SAAADI come from the germline V gene. V lost 2 bases and J lost 8, with 13 bases in between. The CDR3 loop spans 14 amino acids. The CDR3 reads CASSENGDWKPQHF. CDR3 sequence (DNA): TGCGCCAGCAGTGAGAACGGGGATTGGAAGCCCCAGCATTTT.